One sample yielded the 9 T cell receptor beta chains listed below, sequenced in a study of shared clonotypes between healthy human individuals. Using immunoSEQ multiplex PCR, the repertoire was profiled, and TCRdb retains in-frame clones only, with some absent. The sample includes about 2 million clones, approximately 95% of them seen just once. The specimen sequenced was naive CD4+ T cells sorted from blood. Subset noted: CD45RA+ positively selected. Receptors were obtained from a man younger than 35 in good health.

The V gene is TRBV5-1, the J gene TRBJ1-3; D unclear. The germline gives CDR1 SGHRS, CDR2 YFSETQ. CDR3 size: 16 residues. V lost 4 bases to trimming and J lost 6 bases, with 20 bases between them. The CDR3 region has the DNA TGCGCCAGCAGCAGGACCGTATCCCTAAACCAAAACACCATATATTTT. Translated: CASSRTVSLNQNTIYF.

V usage is TRBV9 and J usage is TRBJ1-4; perhaps TRBD1 as D (6 bases). Germline CDR1 SGDLS, CDR2 YYNGEE. V dropped 4 bases and J dropped 9 bases, with 16 bases sitting between them. The CDR3 is 14 amino acids. This chain's CDR3 is CASSSGTNNQKLFF. For the CDR3, the DNA is TGTGCCAGCAGCTCCGGGACAAACAATCAAAAACTGTTTTTT.

V and J are TRBV2 and TRBJ2-7; 8 bases map to TRBD1. The CDR3 consists of 14 residues. Unmatched junction bases numbered 6, after V lost 5 bases and J lost 3 bases. The V gene's germline CDR1 is SNHLY and CDR2 FYNNEI. This CDR3 is CASSPGTGLYEQYF. The CDR3 coding sequence is TGTGCCAGCAGTCCCGGGACAGGCCTCTACGAGCAGTACTTC. The whole variable domain, filled in from reference TRBV2 and TRBJ2-7, reads EPEVTQTPSHQVTQMGQEVILRCVPISNHLYFYWYRQILGQKVEFLVSFYNNEISEKSEIFDDQFSVERPDGSNFTLKIRSTKLEDSAMYFCASSPGTGLYEQYFGPGTRLTVT.

This rearrangement joins TRBV30 to TRBJ1-2, with no clear D. Germline V lookup: CDR1 GTSNPN, CDR2 SVGIG (reference sequence). Trimming took 5 bases from V and 5 from J, leaving 9 bases between them. This CDR3 has 11 amino acids. Here the CDR3 reads CAWGEKYGYTF. CDR3 in DNA: TGTGCCTGGGGGGAAAAGTATGGCTACACCTTC.

The gene calls are TRBV15 and TRBJ2-7; D may be TRBD1 (6 bases). Trimming pared 1 base from V and 0 bases from J, leaving 13 bases between. The CDR3 extends over 16 amino acids. Germline V gene data show CDR1 as LNHNV and CDR2 as YYDKDF (reference sequence). DNA of the CDR3: TGTGCCACCAGCAGAGGACAGGATCGAGCCTCCTACGAGCAGTACTTC. The encoded protein is CATSRGQDRASYEQYF.

A single count supports this clone. The chain recombines TRBV29-1 with TRBJ2-2, with a weak D call TRBD1 (6 bases). The CDR3 runs to 15 residues. V lost 3 bases and J 3 bases, leaving 14 bases between the germline ends. CDR1 SQVTM and CDR2 ANQGSEA come from the germline V gene. The CDR3 protein is CSVEVGARYTGELFF. The CDR3 nucleotides read TGCAGCGTTGAGGTGGGGGCGCGGTACACCGGGGAGCTGTTTTTT.

The chain couples TRBV7-2 to TRBJ2-7; TRBD1 agrees at 8 bases. This CDR3 is 14 amino acids long. With V trimmed by 2 bases and J by 6 bases, 6 bases remained unmatched. Germline CDR1 is SGHTA and CDR2 is FQGNSA. The CDR3 loop is CASSLNGQGFEQYF. The CDR3 DNA is TGTGCCAGCAGCTTAAACGGACAGGGTTTCGAGCAGTACTTC.

About this clone itself: Mismatch with germline at one junction end may stem from a read error. The CDR3, as DNA: TGTGCTAGCAGCACCACTCCAGGGTCCGAGCAGTACTTC. Translation gives CASSTTPGSEQYF. J is TRBJ2-7 and V is TRBV7-7; TRBD1 is a possible D gene (5 bases). The CDR3 totals 13 residues. Germline V gene lookup returns CDR1 SSHAT and CDR2 FNYEAQ (reference sequence).

This clone was seen more than once but under ten times. This chain connects TRBV19 to TRBJ1-6; 8 nucleotides match TRBD1. The CDR3 spans 13 residues. The V segment lost 11 bases and the J segment 6 bases; nucleotides outside the gene matches: 6. Germline-derived CDR1 and CDR2 are LNHDA and SQIVND (reference sequence). The CDR3 reads CASQDRANSPLHF. In DNA form, the CDR3 reads TGTGCCTCGCAGGACAGGGCTAATTCACCCCTCCACTTT.